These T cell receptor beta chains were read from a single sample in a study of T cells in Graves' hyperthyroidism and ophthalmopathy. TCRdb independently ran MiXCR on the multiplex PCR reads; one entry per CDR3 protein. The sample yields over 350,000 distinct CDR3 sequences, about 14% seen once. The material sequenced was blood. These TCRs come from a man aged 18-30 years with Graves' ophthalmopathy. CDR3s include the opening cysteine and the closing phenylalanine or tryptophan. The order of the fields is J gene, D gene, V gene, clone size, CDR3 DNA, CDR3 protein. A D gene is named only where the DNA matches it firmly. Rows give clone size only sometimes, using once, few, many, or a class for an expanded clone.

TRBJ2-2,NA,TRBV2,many,TGTGCCAGCAGTGCGCAGGGGAACACCGGGGAGCTGTTTTTT,CASSAQGNTGELFF
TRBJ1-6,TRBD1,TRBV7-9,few,TGTGCCAGCAGCTTAGACGGGACAGGTTATAATTCACCCCTCCACTTT,CASSLDGTGYNSPLHF
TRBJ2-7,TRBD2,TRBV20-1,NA,TGCAGTGCTAGAAGGACTAGCGGGTACGAGCAGTACTTC,CSARRTSGYEQYF
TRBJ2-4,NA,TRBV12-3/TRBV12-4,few,TGTGCCAGCAGTTCAGGGGCTCGAGGCCTAGGAAACATTCAGTACTTC,CASSSGARGLGNIQYF
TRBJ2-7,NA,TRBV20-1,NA,TGCAGTGCGCAGAGCGGGACAGAAAGCTCCTACGAGCAGTACTTC,CSAQSGTESSYEQYF
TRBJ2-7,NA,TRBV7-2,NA,TGTGCCAGCAGCTTATGGGGGGGGCTAGCGGACTACGAGCAGTACTTC,CASSLWGGLADYEQYF
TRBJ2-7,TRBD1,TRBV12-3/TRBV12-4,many,TGTGCCAGCAGTTTGTTGGACAGGGGCTACGAGCAGTACTTC,CASSLLDRGYEQYF
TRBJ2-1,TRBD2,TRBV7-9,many,TGTGCCAGCAGCTTTCCGGGACTAGGTTTGGTTGAGCAGTTCTTC,CASSFPGLGLVEQFF
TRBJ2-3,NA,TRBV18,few,TGTGCCAGCTCCCAAACTCCGGGACTCATATCAACAGATACGCAGTATTTT,CASSQTPGLISTDTQYF
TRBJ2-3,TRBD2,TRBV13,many,TGTGCCAGCAGCGACCGCCGGCGGGGGGGCACAGATACGCAGTATTTT,CASSDRRRGGTDTQYF
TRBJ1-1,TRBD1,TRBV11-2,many,TGTGCCAGCAGCTTCCCGCGGGGACAGCTGAACACTGAAGCTTTCTTT,CASSFPRGQLNTEAFF
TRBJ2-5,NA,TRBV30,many,TGTGCCTGGAGTGTTATGGATCCCCCTGGGACCCAGTACTTC,CAWSVMDPPGTQYF
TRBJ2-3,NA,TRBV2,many,TGTGCCAGCAGTGATCCAGGGGTCACTTCGATAGATACGCAGTATTTT,CASSDPGVTSIDTQYF
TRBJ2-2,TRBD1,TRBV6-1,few,TGTGCCAGCATTGCCGACAGGGCGTCGGGGAACACCGGGGAGCTGTTTTTT,CASIADRASGNTGELFF
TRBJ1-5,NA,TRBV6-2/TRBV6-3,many,TGTGCCAGCAGTTACCCCGGACGGAACCACAATCAGCCCCAGCATTTT,CASSYPGRNHNQPQHF
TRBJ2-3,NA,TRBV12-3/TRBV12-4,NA,TGTGCCAGCAGTCGACCCCAGAACCCCACAGATACGCAGTATTTT,CASSRPQNPTDTQYF
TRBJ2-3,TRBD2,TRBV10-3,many,TGTGCCATCAGCCTAGCGGACCAAGGCGGGACGGATACGCAGTATTTT,CAISLADQGGTDTQYF
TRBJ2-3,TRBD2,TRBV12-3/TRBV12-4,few,TGTGCCAGCAGTTCCCCGGGACTACGTACGCAGTATTTT,CASSSPGLRTQYF
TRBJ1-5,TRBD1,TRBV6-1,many,TGTGCCAGCAGTGGTCGGGACAGAGGTAGAGGCAATCAGCCCCAGCATTTT,CASSGRDRGRGNQPQHF
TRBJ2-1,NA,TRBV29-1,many,TGCAGCGTTGTGAGTGGAGGGAATGAGCAGTTCTTC,CSVVSGGNEQFF
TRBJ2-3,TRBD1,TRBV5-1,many,TGCGCCAGCACTCCGGGACAGAGAAACACAGATACGCAGTATTTT,CASTPGQRNTDTQYF
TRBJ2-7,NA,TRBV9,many,TGTGCCAGCAGCCCGGGGCTGGGAGAGGGGTGGGAGCAGTACTTC,CASSPGLGEGWEQYF
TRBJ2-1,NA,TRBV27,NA,TGTGCCAGCAGTGATTTTAGGACCGCGGAGAAGCAGTTCTTC,CASSDFRTAEKQFF
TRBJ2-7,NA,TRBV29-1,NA,TGCAGCGCCGAGATGGAGTCCTACGAGCAGTACTTC,CSAEMESYEQYF
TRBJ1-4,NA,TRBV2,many,TGTGCCAGCAGTGCCCAGGGGACGGGAAAACTGTTTTTT,CASSAQGTGKLFF
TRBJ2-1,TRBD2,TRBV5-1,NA,TGCGCCAGCAGCCTCGGACTAGCGATAAGCTCCTACGAGCAGTTCTTC,CASSLGLAISSYEQFF
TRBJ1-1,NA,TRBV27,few,TGTGCCAGCAGTTCGTCTGCGACGGAGAACACTGAAGCTTTCTTT,CASSSSATENTEAFF
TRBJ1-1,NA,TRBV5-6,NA,TGTGCCAGCAGCAATGGACTTGTAGCTTTCTTT,CASSNGLVAFF
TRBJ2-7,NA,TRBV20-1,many,TGCAGTGCTAGTGGTCAGGCGAGCTCCTACGAGCAGTACTTC,CSASGQASSYEQYF
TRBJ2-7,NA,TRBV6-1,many,TGTGCCAGCAGACCACAGGGCTCCTACGAGCAGTACTTC,CASRPQGSYEQYF
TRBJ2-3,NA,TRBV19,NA,TGTGCCAGTAGTATTCGACAGACCACAGATACGCAGTATTTT,CASSIRQTTDTQYF
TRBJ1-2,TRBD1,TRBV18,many,TGTGCCAGCTCACCCACGACAGGGGATGGCTACACCTTC,CASSPTTGDGYTF
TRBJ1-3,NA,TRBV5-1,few,TGCGCCAGCAGCTGGCAGGGGTCCGGAAACACCATATATTTT,CASSWQGSGNTIYF
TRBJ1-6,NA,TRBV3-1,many,TGTGCCAGCAGCCAAGATTTACAGGTGGAGACCTATAATTCACCCCTCCACTTT,CASSQDLQVETYNSPLHF
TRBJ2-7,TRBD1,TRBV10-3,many,TGTGCCATCAGTGGGGAGACAGGGTCCCTCTCCGAGCAGTACTTC,CAISGETGSLSEQYF
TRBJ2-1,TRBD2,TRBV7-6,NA,TGTGTCAGCAGGCATAGACTAGCGGACTACAATGAGCAGTTCTTC,CVSRHRLADYNEQFF
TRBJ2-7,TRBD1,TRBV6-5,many,TGTGCCAGCAGTTACGGTATAGGACAGGGCTACGAGCAGTACTTC,CASSYGIGQGYEQYF
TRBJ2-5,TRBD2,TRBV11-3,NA,TGTGCCAGCAGCAATCTAGCGGGGACTACAGATACGCAGTACTTC,CASSNLAGTTDTQYF
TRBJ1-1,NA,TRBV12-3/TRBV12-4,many,TGTGCCAGCAGTCCCCTGTCGCCTGAAGCTTTCTTT,CASSPLSPEAFF
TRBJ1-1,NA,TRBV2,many,TGTGCCAGCAGTGAATGGGTGAACACTGAAGCTTTCTTT,CASSEWVNTEAFF
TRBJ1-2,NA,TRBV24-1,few,TGTGCCACCAGTGATCAGAACACCATAGGGGGCTACACCTTC,CATSDQNTIGGYTF
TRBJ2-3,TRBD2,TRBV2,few,TGTGCCAGCAGTGAAGGGGCGGGACTAGCGGGGGATACGCAGTATTTT,CASSEGAGLAGDTQYF
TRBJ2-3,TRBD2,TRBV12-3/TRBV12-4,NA,TGTGCCAGCACCCTTCGGGTTAGCGGGGGCCTCACAGATACGCAGTATTTT,CASTLRVSGGLTDTQYF
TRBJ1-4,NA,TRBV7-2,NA,TGTGCCAGCAGCCGTGATGGTAATGAAAAACTGTTTTTT,CASSRDGNEKLFF
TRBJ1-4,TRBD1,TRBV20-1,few,TGCAGTGCTAGTATGGCAGGGGGCCCAAATCTGTTTTTT,CSASMAGGPNLFF
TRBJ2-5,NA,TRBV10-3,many,TGTGCCATCAGCGCGGTTAGAGGGAGTGAGACCCAGTACTTC,CAISAVRGSETQYF
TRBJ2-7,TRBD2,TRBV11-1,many,TGTGCCAGCAGTTTCATAGCGGGAGCCTACGAGCAGTACTTC,CASSFIAGAYEQYF
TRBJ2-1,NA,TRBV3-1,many,TGTGCCAGCAGCCTTAAACCCCGACCCAACTCGTACAATGAGCAGTTCTTC,CASSLKPRPNSYNEQFF
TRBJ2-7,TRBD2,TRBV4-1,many,TGCGCCAGCAGCCAAGATGCGACGGGAGGTGATGAGCAGTACTTC,CASSQDATGGDEQYF
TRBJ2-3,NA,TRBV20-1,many,TGCAGTGCCAGAAGCTTGTGGGGGGAAAGGACAGATACGCAGTATTTT,CSARSLWGERTDTQYF
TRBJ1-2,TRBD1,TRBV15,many,TGTGCCACCAGCAGAGATTTGGGCGGGACAGCTAACTATGGCTACACCTTC,CATSRDLGGTANYGYTF
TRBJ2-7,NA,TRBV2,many,TGTGCCAGCAGACGGACACAATCCTACGAGCAGTACTTC,CASRRTQSYEQYF